This T cell receptor (beta chain) was observed in a study of control samples from healthy donors and cancer patients. Sequencing used immunoSEQ multiplex PCR; TCRdb keeps in-frame clones, though not all of them. This table holds some 150,000 clones, roughly 91% found once. This CDR3 has 15 amino acids. Germline CDR1 and CDR2: SGHTA and FQGNSA. V trimming: 5 bases; J trimming: 6 bases; junction bases outside the gene matches: 8. The specimen was blood. This receptor was taken from a woman aged 30 to 39 in good health. J is TRBJ2-1 and V is TRBV7-2, with TRBD2 matching 9 bases. As DNA, the CDR3 is TGTGCCAGCAGCCTAGAGAGGGGACTAGCCAATGAGCAGTTCTTC. Amino acid sequence: CASSLERGLANEQFF.